The T cell receptor beta chain described here comes from a study of blood T cell repertoires in COVID-19. Study details: COVID-19 samples from acute and convalescent phases originated in the United States, Italy and Spain.

Original handling: Counts of nucleated cells, estimated from reference gene primer amplification, were obtained. This table comes from immunoSEQ multiplex PCR, and its TCRdb copy is limited to in-frame clones, with some not included. The V and J calls and clone size were taken over from that table, and D and trimming were inferred from the DNA. This sample has about 190,000 clones, with 80% found just once. This CDR3 is 15 amino acids long. V was pared by 2 bases and J by 4 bases, with 7 bases of the junction left unmatched. The germline gives CDR1 SGDLS, CDR2 YYNGEE. The chain combines TRBV9 with TRBJ2-5; 8 bases agree with TRBD1. The sequence was collected from a man aged 60 to 69 with acute or convalescent COVID-19. The sample taken for sequencing was peripheral blood. The CDR3 loop is CASSVAGGRRETQYF. As DNA, the CDR3 is TGTGCCAGCAGCGTCGCAGGGGGCCGACGAGAGACCCAGTACTTC.